This TCR beta chain emerged from a study of spatial heterogeneity in lung cancer. General study points: Tumor TCRs that were ubiquitous and expanded showed up in blood more at resection than follow-up.

There are 14 residues in the CDR3. Germline loops: CDR1 SEHNR, CDR2 FQNEAQ (reference sequence). The ends lost 10 bases at V and 2 bases at J; junction bases unmatched: 11. Of note for this clonotype: Its matching antigen is unknown.

Each molecule of TCR cDNA was tagged with one unique molecular identifier. Each CDR3 protein is one row after TCRdb ran MiXCR on the 5' RACE reads. The table has tens of thousands of distinct CDR3 sequences, approximately 12% seen once. Time point reported: sample taken at primary tumor resection. The study sequenced unsorted whole RNA from tumor, nontumor lung or frozen PBMC. The sequence derives from a male donor with early-stage non-small cell lung cancer. The sequenced sample was PBMCs, obtained at surgery. The chain carries TRBV7-9 and TRBJ2-7; 7 nucleotides match TRBD1. The CDR3 loop is CATSITGTAYEQYF. As DNA, the CDR3 is TGTGCCACCTCGATTACCGGGACAGCCTACGAGCAGTACTTC.